Listed below are T cell receptor beta chains from one sample, sequenced in a study of cytomegalovirus exposure and HLA in healthy donors. This table comes from immunoSEQ multiplex PCR, and its TCRdb copy is limited to in-frame clones, with some not included. The sample holds hundreds of thousands of clones, about nine tenths seen once. Sequencing input: PBMCs. These receptors all stem from a woman aged 18-29 years in good health and CMV-seronegative. The CDR3 runs from the conserved cysteine through the conserved F or W. The order of the fields is J gene, D gene, clone size, V gene, CDR3 DNA, CDR3 protein. The D gene is left open where the match is weak. Some rows mark clone size as missing; the rest say once, few, many or name a class of expanded clone.

TRBJ2-7,NA,NA,TRBV6-1,TGTGCCAGCAGTGAATTCGAGACTGCGATCCCCTACGAGCAGTACTTC,CASSEFETAIPYEQYF
TRBJ1-1,NA,NA,TRBV30,TGTGCCTGGAGTGTAGTGACACCCTCCGCCGGTTTAGCTTTCTTT,CAWSVVTPSAGLAFF
TRBJ1-2,TRBD1,NA,TRBV9,TGTGCCAGCAGCGTAGTGGGAACAGGGGGGTTCACCTTC,CASSVVGTGGFTF
TRBJ2-1,TRBD1,NA,TRBV30,TGTGCCTGGTTGGGGGTTGGCAGGGAAGGCCAGGGGGACAATGAGCAGTTCTTC,CAWLGVGREGQGDNEQFF
TRBJ2-7,NA,once,TRBV2,TGTGCCAGCAGTGAAGGCCTAGCCACTAGCTACGAGCAGTACTTC,CASSEGLATSYEQYF
TRBJ2-7,NA,NA,TRBV5-1,TGCGCCAGCAGCTTGGACAGGGGGACTAAGGAGCAGTACTTC,CASSLDRGTKEQYF
TRBJ2-7,TRBD2,NA,TRBV7-8,TGTGCCAGCAGCCTCACTAGCGGGGGTTCCTACGAGCAGTACTTC,CASSLTSGGSYEQYF
TRBJ2-7,NA,NA,TRBV9,TGTGCCAGCAGCGTAGCGGAGGGTCGTAGGGACGAGCAGTACTTC,CASSVAEGRRDEQYF
TRBJ2-7,NA,NA,TRBV7-2,TGTGCCACCCCAGGGGTCCCCACCTACGAGCAGTACTTC,CATPGVPTYEQYF
TRBJ2-3,TRBD2,NA,TRBV25-1,TGTGCCAGCACCAAAGGACTAGCGGGTGAAGATACGCAGTATTTT,CASTKGLAGEDTQYF
TRBJ2-7,TRBD1,NA,TRBV28,TGTGCCAGCAGAACCGACAGGGGGCCCTACGAGCAGTACTTC,CASRTDRGPYEQYF
TRBJ2-1,NA,NA,TRBV4-2,TGTGCCAGCAGCCAGGCAGGTGGGCTAGCACTTAACAATGAGCAGTTCTTC,CASSQAGGLALNNEQFF
TRBJ1-1,TRBD1,NA,TRBV25-1,TGTGCCAGCAGTGGACAGGGAAGAACTGAAGCTTTCTTT,CASSGQGRTEAFF
TRBJ2-3,TRBD2,NA,TRBV13,TGTGCCAGCAGCCCGAGGACTAGCGCCTATACGCAGTATTTT,CASSPRTSAYTQYF
TRBJ1-2,TRBD1,NA,TRBV28,TGTGCCAGCAGTACCCGGACAGGGGTGGCTAGGGGCTACACCTTC,CASSTRTGVARGYTF
TRBJ2-5,TRBD1,NA,TRBV11-2,TGTGCCAGCAGCCCGGAGACAGGGTTGGAGACCCAGTACTTC,CASSPETGLETQYF
TRBJ2-7,NA,NA,TRBV7-8,TGTGCCAGCAGCTTAGCGGGGGCCCCCGAGCAGTACTTC,CASSLAGAPEQYF
TRBJ1-4,TRBD1,NA,TRBV15,TGTGCCACCAGCATGGACAGGGGTGCGAATGAAAAACTGTTTTTT,CATSMDRGANEKLFF
TRBJ2-1,TRBD2,NA,TRBV2,TGTGCCAGCATTGGACTAGCGGGAAACAATGAGCAGTTCTTC,CASIGLAGNNEQFF
TRBJ2-7,TRBD2,NA,TRBV19,TGTGCCAGTAGTATATCCGGGGGGGGCTACGAGCAGTACTTC,CASSISGGGYEQYF
TRBJ2-7,TRBD2,NA,TRBV4-2,TGTGCCAGCAGCCCGGGACTAGCGGGAGTAGACGAGCAGTACTTC,CASSPGLAGVDEQYF
TRBJ1-4,NA,NA,TRBV2,TGTGCCAGCAGCGCCTCTTACGGGATGAGGAATGAAAAACTGTTTTTT,CASSASYGMRNEKLFF
TRBJ1-2,NA,once,TRBV2,TGTGCCAGCAGTGAATCGAGAGCTAACTATGGCTACACCTTC,CASSESRANYGYTF
TRBJ2-7,NA,once,TRBV5-4,TGTGCCAGCAGCCAGAGGACAGGAGGGGACGAGCAGTACTTC,CASSQRTGGDEQYF
TRBJ2-1,NA,NA,TRBV6-1,TGTGCCAGCAGTGAAGGAATAGCCCCCCCCGTCAATGAGCAGTTCTTC,CASSEGIAPPVNEQFF
TRBJ1-5,TRBD1,NA,TRBV15,TGTGCCACCAGAAAACGCCGGGACAGTCCCAATCAGCCCCAGCATTTT,CATRKRRDSPNQPQHF
TRBJ1-1,TRBD1,NA,TRBV19,TGTGCCAGTAGTCCCCGGGACAGGAGGAACACTGAAGCTTTCTTT,CASSPRDRRNTEAFF
TRBJ2-7,NA,few,TRBV4-1,TGCGCCAGCAGCCAAGTTTGGAGGGGGCACGAGCAGTACTTC,CASSQVWRGHEQYF
TRBJ1-2,NA,NA,TRBV28,TGTGCCAGCAGCCCTTTATTCTATGGCTACACCTTC,CASSPLFYGYTF
TRBJ2-3,NA,NA,TRBV4-1,TGCGCCAGCAGCACCCAAGTCAGCCGGGGGTTTAGCACAGATACGCAGTATTTT,CASSTQVSRGFSTDTQYF
TRBJ2-1,NA,NA,TRBV9,TGTGCCAGCAGCGTAGACGGGAGCAGCTCCTACAATGAGCAGTTCTTC,CASSVDGSSSYNEQFF
TRBJ2-3,NA,NA,TRBV18,TGTGCCAGCTCACCTCTGGACTGGCCCACAGATACGCAGTATTTT,CASSPLDWPTDTQYF
TRBJ1-1,NA,NA,TRBV27,TGTGCCAGCAGTTTATCGGGCAGGAACACTGAAGCTTTCTTT,CASSLSGRNTEAFF
TRBJ2-1,NA,NA,TRBV11-2,TGTGCCAGCAGCTTAGCAGGCAATGAGCAGTTCTTC,CASSLAGNEQFF
TRBJ2-7,NA,NA,TRBV4-1,TGCGCCAGCAGCCAAGCAGACAGGTTCTACGAGCAGTACTTC,CASSQADRFYEQYF
TRBJ2-7,NA,NA,TRBV9,TGTGCCAGCGGGCCGGTAAGTGGGTCCTACGAGCAGTACTTC,CASGPVSGSYEQYF